This T cell receptor beta chain was documented in a study of cytomegalovirus exposure and HLA in healthy donors. Turning to the study itself: Inside one of the first data releases sat about 91 million unique TCRs taken from HLA-typed donors. Broader study findings: Segments of the TCR beta V type were, in most cases, productive about 87% or about 30% of the time in an earlier analysis. Excluded were some V segments that proved indistinguishable, including TRBV6-2 and TRBV6-3.

The V gene's germline CDR1 is SEHNR and CDR2 FQNEAQ (reference sequence). V shed 4 bases and J shed 4 bases, with 14 bases lying between them. This CDR3 is 14 amino acids long. The PCR used 60 Vbeta and 13 Jbeta primers. In the original processing: Later reanalysis found approximately 80 million unique TCR beta chains, around 9.9 million of them shared. The data were produced by immunoSEQ multiplex PCR, yet TCRdb's version contains in-frame clones alone and is incomplete. V and J calls plus clone size are reproduced from that table; the DNA served to infer D and trimming. The profile covers about 220,000 clones, with approximately 83% appearing a single time and 0.71% taken by the ten largest. This clone came up once. The target antigen is unknown.

The specimen sequenced was PBMCs. This sequence joins TRBV7-9 and TRBJ2-7, with a possible D match to TRBD1 (6 bases). This receptor was obtained from a boy between 2 and 10 years old in good health and CMV-seronegative. The CDR3 DNA is TGTGCCAGCAGCTCATCCGGGACACGTTACGAGCAGTACTTC. Its protein is CASSSSGTRYEQYF.